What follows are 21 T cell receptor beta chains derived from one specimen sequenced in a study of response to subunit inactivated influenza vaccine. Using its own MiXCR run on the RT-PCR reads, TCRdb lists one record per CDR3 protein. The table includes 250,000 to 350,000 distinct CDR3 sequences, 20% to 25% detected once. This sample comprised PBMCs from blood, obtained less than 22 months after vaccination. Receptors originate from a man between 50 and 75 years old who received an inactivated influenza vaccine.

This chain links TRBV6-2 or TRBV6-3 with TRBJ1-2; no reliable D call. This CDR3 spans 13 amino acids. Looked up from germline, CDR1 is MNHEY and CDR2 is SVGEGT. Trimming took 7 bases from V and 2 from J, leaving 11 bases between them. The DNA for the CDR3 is TGTGCCAGCACCTTGACACCAAACTATGGCTACACCTTC. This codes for CASTLTPNYGYTF.

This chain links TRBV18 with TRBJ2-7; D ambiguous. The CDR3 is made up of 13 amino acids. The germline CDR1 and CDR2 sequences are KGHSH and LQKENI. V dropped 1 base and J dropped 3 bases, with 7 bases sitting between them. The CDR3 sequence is CASSPHKGYEQYF. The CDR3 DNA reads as TGTGCCAGCTCACCACATAAGGGCTACGAGCAGTACTTC.

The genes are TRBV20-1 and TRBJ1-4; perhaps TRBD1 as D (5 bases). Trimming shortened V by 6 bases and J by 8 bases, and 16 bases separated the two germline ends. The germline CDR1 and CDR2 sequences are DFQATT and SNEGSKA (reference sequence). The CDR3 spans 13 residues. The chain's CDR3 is CSAAPGDGEKLFF. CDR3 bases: TGCAGTGCCGCGCCGGGGGACGGCGAAAAACTGTTTTTT.

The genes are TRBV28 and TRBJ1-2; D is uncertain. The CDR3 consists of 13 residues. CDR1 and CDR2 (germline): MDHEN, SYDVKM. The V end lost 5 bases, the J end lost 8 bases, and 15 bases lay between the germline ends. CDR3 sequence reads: CASSPTAFGGYTF. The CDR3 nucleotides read TGTGCCAGCAGTCCAACAGCCTTCGGGGGCTACACCTTC.

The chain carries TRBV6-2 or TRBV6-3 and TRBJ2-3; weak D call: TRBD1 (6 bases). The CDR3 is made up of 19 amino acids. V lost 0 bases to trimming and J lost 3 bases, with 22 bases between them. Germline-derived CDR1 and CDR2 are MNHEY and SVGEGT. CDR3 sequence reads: CASSYSQGRGLAGTDTQYF. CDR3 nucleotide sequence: TGTGCCAGCAGTTACTCACAGGGAAGGGGGTTAGCAGGAACAGATACGCAGTATTTT.

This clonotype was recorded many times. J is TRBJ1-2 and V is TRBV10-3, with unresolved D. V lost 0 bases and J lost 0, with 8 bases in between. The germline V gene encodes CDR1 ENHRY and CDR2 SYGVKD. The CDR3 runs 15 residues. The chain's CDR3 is CAISESQAANYGYTF. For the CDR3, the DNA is TGTGCCATCAGTGAGTCGCAGGCAGCTAACTATGGCTACACCTTC.

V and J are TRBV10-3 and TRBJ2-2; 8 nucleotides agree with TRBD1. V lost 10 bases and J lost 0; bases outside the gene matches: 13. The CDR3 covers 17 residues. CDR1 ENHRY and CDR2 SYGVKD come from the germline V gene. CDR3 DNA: TGTGCCACAGGGGGCTCGGCGGGCGTCGCGAACACCGGGGAGCTGTTTTTT. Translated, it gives CATGGSAGVANTGELFF.

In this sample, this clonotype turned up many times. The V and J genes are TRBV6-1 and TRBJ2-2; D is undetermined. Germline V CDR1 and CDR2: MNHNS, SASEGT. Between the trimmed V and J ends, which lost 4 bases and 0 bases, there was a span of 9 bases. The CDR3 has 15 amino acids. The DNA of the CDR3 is TGTGCCAGCAGTGTTCTCCGATCGAACACCGGGGAGCTGTTTTTT. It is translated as CASSVLRSNTGELFF.

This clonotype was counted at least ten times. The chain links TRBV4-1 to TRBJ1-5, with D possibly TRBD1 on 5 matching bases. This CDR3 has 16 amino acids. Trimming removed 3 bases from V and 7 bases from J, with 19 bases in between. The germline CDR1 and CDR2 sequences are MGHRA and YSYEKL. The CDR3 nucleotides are TGCGCCAGCAGCCACTTTGCCGGGACCCCAAACCAGCCCCAGCATTTT. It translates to CASSHFAGTPNQPQHF.

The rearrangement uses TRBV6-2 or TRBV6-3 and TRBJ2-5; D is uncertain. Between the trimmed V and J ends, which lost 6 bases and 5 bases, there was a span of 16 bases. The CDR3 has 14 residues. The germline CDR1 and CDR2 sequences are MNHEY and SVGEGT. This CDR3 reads CASSQTSRAETQYF. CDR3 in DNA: TGTGCCAGCAGCCAGACTTCCCGAGCGGAGACCCAGTACTTC.

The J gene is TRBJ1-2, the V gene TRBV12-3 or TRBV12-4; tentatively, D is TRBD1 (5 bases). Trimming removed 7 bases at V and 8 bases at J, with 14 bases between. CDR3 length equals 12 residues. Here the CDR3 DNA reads TGTGCCAGCACTATCGGGGACTGGGGCTACACCTTC. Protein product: CASTIGDWGYTF.

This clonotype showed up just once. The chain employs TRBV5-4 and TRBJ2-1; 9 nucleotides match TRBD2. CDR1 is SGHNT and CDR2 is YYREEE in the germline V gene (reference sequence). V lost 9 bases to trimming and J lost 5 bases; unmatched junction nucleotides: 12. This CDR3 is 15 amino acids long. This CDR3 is CATHGTSSWHNEQFF. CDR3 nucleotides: TGTGCCACCCACGGGACTAGCTCTTGGCACAATGAGCAGTTCTTC.

CDR3: CASTRTGGSNQPQHF. The CDR3 DNA sequence: TGTGCCAGCACTAGGACAGGGGGAAGCAATCAGCCCCAGCATTTT. This chain uses TRBV6-1 with TRBJ1-5; 10 positions agree with TRBD1. The CDR3 spans 15 residues. Germline-derived CDR1 and CDR2 are MNHNS and SASEGT. V dropped 7 bases and J dropped 1; count of bases not matched to a gene: 4.

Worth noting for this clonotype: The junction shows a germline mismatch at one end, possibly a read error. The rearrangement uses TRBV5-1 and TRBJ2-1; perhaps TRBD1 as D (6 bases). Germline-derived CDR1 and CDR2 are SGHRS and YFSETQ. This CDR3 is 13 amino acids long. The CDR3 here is CASSATRDTSMVF. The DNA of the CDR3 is TGCGCCAGCAGCGCAACCCGGGACACTTCCATGGTCTTC.

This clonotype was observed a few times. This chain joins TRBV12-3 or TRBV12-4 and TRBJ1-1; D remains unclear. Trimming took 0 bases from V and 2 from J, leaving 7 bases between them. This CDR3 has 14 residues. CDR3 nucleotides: TGTGCCAGCAGTTTAGCGACATTTAACACTGAAGCTTTCTTT. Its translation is CASSLATFNTEAFF.

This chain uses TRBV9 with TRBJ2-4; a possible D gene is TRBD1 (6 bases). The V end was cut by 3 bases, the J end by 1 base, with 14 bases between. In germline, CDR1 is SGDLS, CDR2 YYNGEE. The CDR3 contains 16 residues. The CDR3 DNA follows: TGTGCCAGCAGCGCAACAGGGACACCGGCCAAAAACATTCAGTACTTC. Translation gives CASSATGTPAKNIQYF.

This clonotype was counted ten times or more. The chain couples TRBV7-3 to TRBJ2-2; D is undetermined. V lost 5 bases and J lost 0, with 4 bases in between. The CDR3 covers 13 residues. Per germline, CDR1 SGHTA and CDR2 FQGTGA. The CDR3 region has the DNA TGTGCCAGCAGCGAATCGAACACCGGGGAGCTGTTTTTT. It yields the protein CASSESNTGELFF.

Here the CDR3 reads CASSLSTSGSYNEQFF. CDR3 nucleotide sequence: TGCGCCAGCAGCTTGTCGACTAGCGGGAGCTACAATGAGCAGTTCTTC. The V call is TRBV5-1, the J call TRBJ2-1; the match to TRBD2 covers 12 bases. From germline, CDR1 is SGHRS and CDR2 YFSETQ. This CDR3 is 16 amino acids long. Unmatched junction bases numbered 2, after V lost 1 base and J lost 3 bases.

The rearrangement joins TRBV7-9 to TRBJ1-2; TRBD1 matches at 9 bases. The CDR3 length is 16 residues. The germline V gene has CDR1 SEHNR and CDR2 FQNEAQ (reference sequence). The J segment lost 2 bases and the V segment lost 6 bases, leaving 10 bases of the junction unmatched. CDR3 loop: CASRPPGGTGNYGYTF. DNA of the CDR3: TGTGCCAGCAGACCCCCAGGAGGGACAGGGAACTATGGCTACACCTTC.

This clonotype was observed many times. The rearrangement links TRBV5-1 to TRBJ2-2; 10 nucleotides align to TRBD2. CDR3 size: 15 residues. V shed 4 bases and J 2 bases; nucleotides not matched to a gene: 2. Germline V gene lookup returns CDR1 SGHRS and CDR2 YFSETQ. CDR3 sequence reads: CASSPSGRNTGELFF. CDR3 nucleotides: TGCGCCAGCAGCCCTAGCGGGAGAAACACCGGGGAGCTGTTTTTT.

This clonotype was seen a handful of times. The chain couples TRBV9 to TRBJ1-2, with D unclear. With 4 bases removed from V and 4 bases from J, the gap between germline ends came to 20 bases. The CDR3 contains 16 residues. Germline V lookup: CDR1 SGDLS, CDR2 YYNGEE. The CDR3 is CASSPSWEFLGYGYTF. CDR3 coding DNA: TGTGCCAGCAGCCCTTCCTGGGAATTTTTGGGCTATGGCTACACCTTC. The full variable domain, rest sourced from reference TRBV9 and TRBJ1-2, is DSGVTQTPKHLITATGQRVTLRCSPRSGDLSVYWYQQSLDQGLQFLIQYYNGEERAKGNILERFSAQQFPDLHSELNLSSLELGDSALYFCASSPSWEFLGYGYTFGSGTRLTVV.